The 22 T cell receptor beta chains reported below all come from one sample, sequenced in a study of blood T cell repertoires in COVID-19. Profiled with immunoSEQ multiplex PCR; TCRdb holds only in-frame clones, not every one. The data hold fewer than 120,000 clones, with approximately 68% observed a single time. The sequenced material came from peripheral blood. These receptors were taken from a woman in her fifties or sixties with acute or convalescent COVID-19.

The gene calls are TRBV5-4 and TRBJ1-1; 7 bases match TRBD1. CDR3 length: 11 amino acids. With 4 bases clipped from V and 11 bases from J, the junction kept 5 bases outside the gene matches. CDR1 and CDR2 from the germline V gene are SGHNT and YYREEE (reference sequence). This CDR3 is CASSDRDRAFF. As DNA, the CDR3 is TGTGCCAGCAGCGACAGGGATCGGGCTTTCTTT.

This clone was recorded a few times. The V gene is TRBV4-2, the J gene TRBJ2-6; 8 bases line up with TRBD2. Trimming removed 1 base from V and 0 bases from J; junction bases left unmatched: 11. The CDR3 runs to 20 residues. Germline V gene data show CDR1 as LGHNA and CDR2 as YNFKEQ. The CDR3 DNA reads TGTGCCAGCAGCCAAGCCCCAAGGAGCGGGGGCGACTCTGGGGCCAACGTCCTGACTTTC. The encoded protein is CASSQAPRSGGDSGANVLTF.

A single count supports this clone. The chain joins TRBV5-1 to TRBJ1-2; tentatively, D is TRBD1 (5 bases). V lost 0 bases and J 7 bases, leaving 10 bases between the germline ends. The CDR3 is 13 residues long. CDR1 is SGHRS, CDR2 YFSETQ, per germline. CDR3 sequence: CASSLAQGTGYTF. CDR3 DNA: TGCGCCAGCAGCTTGGCGCAGGGAACTGGCTACACCTTC.

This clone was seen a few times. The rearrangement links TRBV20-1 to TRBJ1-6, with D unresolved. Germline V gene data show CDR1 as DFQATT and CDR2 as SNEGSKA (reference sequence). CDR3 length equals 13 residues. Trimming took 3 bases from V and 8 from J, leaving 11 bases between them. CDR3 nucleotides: TGCAGTGCTAGTGGCAGGATTGATTCACCCCTCCACTTT. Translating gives CSASGRIDSPLHF.

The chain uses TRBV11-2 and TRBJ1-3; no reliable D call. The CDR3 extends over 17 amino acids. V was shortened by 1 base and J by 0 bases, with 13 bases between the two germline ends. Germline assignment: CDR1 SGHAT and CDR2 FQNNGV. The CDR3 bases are TGTGCCAGCAGCTTAGGTATCGGGGTCAGCTCTGGAAACACCATATATTTT. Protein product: CASSLGIGVSSGNTIYF. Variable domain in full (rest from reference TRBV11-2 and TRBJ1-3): EAGVAQSPRYKIIEKRQSVAFWCNPISGHATLYWYQQILGQGPKLLIQFQNNGVVDDSQLPKDRFSAERLKGVDSTLKIQPAKLEDSAVYLCASSLGIGVSSGNTIYFGEGSWLTVV.

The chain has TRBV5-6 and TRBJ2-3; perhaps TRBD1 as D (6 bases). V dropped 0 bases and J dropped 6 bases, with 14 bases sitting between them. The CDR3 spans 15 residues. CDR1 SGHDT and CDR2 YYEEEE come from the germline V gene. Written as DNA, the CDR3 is TGTGCCAGCAGCTTGGACAGGGCTTCCTCCGATACGCAGTATTTT. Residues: CASSLDRASSDTQYF. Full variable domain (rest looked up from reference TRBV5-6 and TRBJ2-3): DAGVTQSPTHLIKTRGQQVTLRCSPKSGHDTVSWYQQALGQGPQFIFQYYEEEERQRGNFPDRFSGHQFPNYSSELNVNALLLGDSALYLCASSLDRASSDTQYFGPGTRLTVL.

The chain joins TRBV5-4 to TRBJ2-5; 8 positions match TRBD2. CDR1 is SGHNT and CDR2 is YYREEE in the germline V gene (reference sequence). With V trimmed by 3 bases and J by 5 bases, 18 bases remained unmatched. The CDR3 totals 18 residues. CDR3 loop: CASSSPGLVGGKLETQYF. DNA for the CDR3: TGTGCCAGCAGCTCACCGGGACTAGTGGGGGGGAAACTTGAGACCCAGTACTTC.

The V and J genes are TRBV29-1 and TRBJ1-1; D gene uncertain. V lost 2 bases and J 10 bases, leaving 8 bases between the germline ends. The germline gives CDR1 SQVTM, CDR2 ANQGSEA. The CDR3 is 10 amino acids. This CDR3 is CSVEPAAAFF. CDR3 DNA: TGCAGCGTTGAACCGGCGGCAGCTTTCTTT.

The CDR3 reads CANNRGLDSPLHF. The DNA for the CDR3 is TGTGCCAACAACAGGGGGCTCGATTCACCCCTCCACTTT. The chain is built from TRBV10-3 and TRBJ1-6; TRBD1 matches 9 bases. CDR1 and CDR2 (germline): ENHRY, SYGVKD. V lost 10 bases to trimming and J lost 8 bases; unmatched junction nucleotides: 6. The CDR3 has 13 residues.

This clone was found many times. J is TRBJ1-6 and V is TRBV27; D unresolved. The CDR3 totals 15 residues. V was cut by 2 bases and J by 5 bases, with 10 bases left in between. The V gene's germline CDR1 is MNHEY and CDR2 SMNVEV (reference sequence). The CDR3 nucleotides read TGTGCCAGCAGTTTAACAGACAAACATAATTCACCCCTCCACTTT. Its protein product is CASSLTDKHNSPLHF.

The CDR3 sequence is CASSLLRLGVTNVLTF. CDR3 sequence (DNA): TGTGCCAGCAGCCTATTAAGGTTAGGAGTTACCAACGTCCTGACTTTC. V and J are TRBV7-9 and TRBJ2-6; D is uncertain. Trimming took 5 bases from V and 8 from J, leaving 19 bases between them. This CDR3 comprises 16 residues. Germline V gene data show CDR1 as SEHNR and CDR2 as FQNEAQ (reference sequence).

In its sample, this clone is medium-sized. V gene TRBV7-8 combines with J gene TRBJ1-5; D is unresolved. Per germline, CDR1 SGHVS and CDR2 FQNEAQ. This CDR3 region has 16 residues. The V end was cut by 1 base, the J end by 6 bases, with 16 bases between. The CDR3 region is CASSLGGSGSVQPQHF. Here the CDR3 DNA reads TGTGCCAGCAGCTTAGGTGGATCGGGATCGGTTCAGCCCCAGCATTTT.

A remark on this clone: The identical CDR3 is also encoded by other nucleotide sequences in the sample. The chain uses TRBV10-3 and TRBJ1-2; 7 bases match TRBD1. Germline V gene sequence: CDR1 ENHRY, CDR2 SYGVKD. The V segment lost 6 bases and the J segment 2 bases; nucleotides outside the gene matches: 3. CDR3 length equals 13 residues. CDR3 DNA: TGTGCCATCAGGGGGACAGCCAACTATGGCTACACCTTC. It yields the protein CAIRGTANYGYTF.

The chain's CDR3 is CATSEGSPNTEAFF. The CDR3 DNA follows: TGTGCCACCAGTGAGGGCAGCCCGAACACTGAAGCTTTCTTT. The J gene is TRBJ1-1, the V gene TRBV24-1; D is ambiguous. Germline V gene data show CDR1 as KGHDR and CDR2 as SFDVKD. Trimming took off 4 bases at V and 1 base at J, with 9 bases between the two ends. The CDR3 extends over 14 amino acids.

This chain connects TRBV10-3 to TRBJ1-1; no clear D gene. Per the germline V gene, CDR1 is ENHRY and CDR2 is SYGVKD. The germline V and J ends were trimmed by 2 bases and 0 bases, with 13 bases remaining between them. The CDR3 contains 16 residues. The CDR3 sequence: CAISEGQAIMNTEAFF. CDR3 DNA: TGTGCCATCAGTGAGGGGCAGGCGATTATGAACACTGAAGCTTTCTTT.

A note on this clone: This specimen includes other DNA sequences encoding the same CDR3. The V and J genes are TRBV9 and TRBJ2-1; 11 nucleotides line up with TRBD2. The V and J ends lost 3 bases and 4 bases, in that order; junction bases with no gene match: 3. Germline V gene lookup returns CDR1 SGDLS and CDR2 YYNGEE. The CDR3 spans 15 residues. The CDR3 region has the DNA TGTGCCAGCAGCGCTCTAGCGGGGGGATACAATGAGCAGTTCTTC. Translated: CASSALAGGYNEQFF.

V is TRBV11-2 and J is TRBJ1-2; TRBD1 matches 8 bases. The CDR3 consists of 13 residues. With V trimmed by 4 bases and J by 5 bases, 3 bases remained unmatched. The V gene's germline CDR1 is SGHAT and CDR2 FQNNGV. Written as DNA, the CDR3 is TGTGCCAGCAGCTCAGGACAGGGTTATGGCTACACCTTC. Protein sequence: CASSSGQGYGYTF.

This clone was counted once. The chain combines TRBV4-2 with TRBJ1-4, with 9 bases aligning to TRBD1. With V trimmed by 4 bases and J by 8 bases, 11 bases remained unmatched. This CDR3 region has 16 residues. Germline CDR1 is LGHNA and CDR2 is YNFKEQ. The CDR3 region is CASSRDPGQGGEKLFF. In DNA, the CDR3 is TGTGCCAGCAGCCGCGATCCGGGACAGGGTGGAGAAAAACTGTTTTTT.

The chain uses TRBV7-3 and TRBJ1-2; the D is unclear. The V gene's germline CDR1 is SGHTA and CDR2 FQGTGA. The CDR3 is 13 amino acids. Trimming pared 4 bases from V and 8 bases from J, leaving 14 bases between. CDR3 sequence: CASSSTGRAGYTF. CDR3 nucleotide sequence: TGTGCCAGCAGCTCTACCGGGAGGGCCGGCTACACCTTC.

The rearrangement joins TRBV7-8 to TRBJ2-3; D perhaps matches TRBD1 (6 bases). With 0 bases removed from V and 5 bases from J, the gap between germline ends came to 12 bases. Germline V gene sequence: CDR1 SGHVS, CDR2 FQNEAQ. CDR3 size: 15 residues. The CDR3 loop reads CASSLAQGWRDTQYF. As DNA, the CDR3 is TGTGCCAGCAGCTTAGCTCAGGGGTGGAGAGATACGCAGTATTTT.

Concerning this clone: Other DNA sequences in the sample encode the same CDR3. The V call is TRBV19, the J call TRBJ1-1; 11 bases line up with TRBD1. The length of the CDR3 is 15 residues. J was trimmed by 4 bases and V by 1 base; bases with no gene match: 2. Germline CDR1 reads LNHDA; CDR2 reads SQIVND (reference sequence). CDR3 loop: CASSIGGTGGTEAFF. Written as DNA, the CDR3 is TGTGCCAGTAGTATAGGAGGGACAGGGGGCACTGAAGCTTTCTTT.

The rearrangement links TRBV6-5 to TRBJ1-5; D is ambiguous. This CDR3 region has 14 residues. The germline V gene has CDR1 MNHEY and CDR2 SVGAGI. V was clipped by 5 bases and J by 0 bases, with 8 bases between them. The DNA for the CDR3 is TGTGCCAGCAGTCCGCGCTCTAGCAATCAGCCCCAGCATTTT. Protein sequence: CASSPRSSNQPQHF.